The next 30 T cell receptor beta chains were all read from a single sample in a study of regulatory T cells in long-lasting Graves disease. HTBI primers from iRepertoire and Arm-PCR of CDR3 regions yielded the TCR beta libraries. TCRdb passed the multiplex PCR reads through MiXCR, listing each CDR3 protein once. This sample has roughly 420,000 distinct CDR3 sequences, with around 15% found just once. Time point reported: newly diagnosed GD, antithyroid drugs for less than 3 months. PBMCs provided the RNA from which the TCR library was made. These data were also filed under a second study, of T cells in Graves' hyperthyroidism and ophthalmopathy.

The specimen was peripheral blood mononuclear cells (PBMCs), collected at new diagnosis, from a patient treated with antithyroid drugs. These receptors came from a woman in her forties or fifties with Graves disease.

In this sample, this clonotype turned up many times. V usage is TRBV12-3 or TRBV12-4 and J usage is TRBJ1-5; a weak D match, TRBD1 (5 bases). V was clipped by 5 bases and J by 4 bases, with 12 bases between them. The CDR3 totals 14 residues. This chain's CDR3 is CASSPGFGNQPQHF. The CDR3 DNA reads TGTGCCAGCAGTCCAGGGTTTGGAAATCAGCCCCAGCATTTT.

At least ten counts were recorded for this clonotype. This chain connects TRBV29-1 to TRBJ2-1, with D uncertain. Germline V CDR1 and CDR2: SQVTM, ANQGSEA. The germline V and J ends were trimmed by 2 bases and 5 bases, with 4 bases remaining between them. This CDR3 is 11 amino acids long. The CDR3 loop reads CSVELHNEQFF. The CDR3 bases are TGCAGCGTTGAACTCCACAATGAGCAGTTCTTC.

The chain is built from TRBV9 and TRBJ2-7; 8 bases align to TRBD2. Trimming took 0 bases from V and 2 from J; bases not matched to a gene: 4. In germline, CDR1 is SGDLS, CDR2 YYNGEE. This CDR3 contains 15 residues. CDR3 residues: CASSVGGSGTYEQYF. In DNA, the CDR3 is TGTGCCAGCAGCGTAGGGGGTAGCGGGACCTACGAGCAGTACTTC.

This clonotype was observed once. This clone may be a read error of a much larger clone one base away. The chain uses TRBV5-1 and TRBJ2-7; D is unresolved. The germline V and J ends were trimmed by 4 bases and 3 bases, with 23 bases remaining between them. The CDR3 spans 17 residues. CDR1 and CDR2 from the germline V gene are SGHRS and YFSETQ. CDR3 protein: CASSINIPGSSLYEQYF. Written as DNA, the CDR3 is TGCGCCAGCAGCATTAATATCCCCGGCAGCAGCCTCTACGAGCAGTACTTC.

This clonotype appeared many times. This chain uses TRBV7-3 with TRBJ1-1, with a possible D match to TRBD1 (6 bases). CDR1 is SGHTA and CDR2 is FQGTGA in the germline V gene. CDR3 length: 15 amino acids. Trimming removed 7 bases from V and 0 bases from J, with 15 bases in between. CDR3 sequence reads: CASNIGQIMNTEAFF. The CDR3 nucleotides are TGTGCCAGCAACATCGGACAGATCATGAACACTGAAGCTTTCTTT.

In this sample, this clonotype turned up a few times. CDR3 loop: CASSAASGVGAQETQYF. CDR3 coding DNA: TGCGCCAGCAGCGCGGCTAGCGGAGTGGGGGCACAAGAGACCCAGTACTTC. J is TRBJ2-5 and V is TRBV10-2, with a possible D match to TRBD2 (7 bases). The V and J ends lost 6 bases and 2 bases respectively, with 22 bases between them. The CDR3 sequence is 17 residues long. Germline CDR1 WSHSY, CDR2 SAAADI.

This clonotype was detected many times. V usage is TRBV7-9 and J usage is TRBJ2-2; D gene unclear. Trimming left V 2 bases short and J 0 bases short, with 7 bases between. CDR1 is SEHNR, CDR2 FQNEAQ, per germline (reference sequence). The CDR3 totals 15 residues. CDR3 loop: CASSLWLANTGELFF. The CDR3, as DNA: TGTGCCAGCAGCTTATGGCTCGCGAACACCGGGGAGCTGTTTTTT.

This clonotype came up a few times. The V and J genes are TRBV6-1 and TRBJ2-1; 11 bases align to TRBD2. The V segment lost 6 bases and the J segment 4 bases; nucleotides outside the gene matches: 5. Germline CDR1 MNHNS, CDR2 SASEGT. This CDR3 is 15 amino acids long. The CDR3 DNA follows: TGTGCCAGCAGGTCCGGGACTAGCGGTTACAATGAGCAGTTCTTC. Amino acid sequence: CASRSGTSGYNEQFF.

This clonotype was detected many times. This chain uses TRBV11-2 with TRBJ2-3, with a tentative D call TRBD2 (6 bases). CDR1 SGHAT and CDR2 FQNNGV come from the germline V gene. Trimming took off 8 bases at V and 2 bases at J, with 17 bases between the two ends. The CDR3 contains 15 residues. Here the CDR3 DNA reads TGTGCCAGCTGTCTGGGGGGAGTTTCCACAGATACGCAGTATTTT. Translating it yields CASCLGGVSTDTQYF.

As for this clonotype: Likely a read error: the CDR3 ends without its conserved phenylalanine or tryptophan. The genes are TRBV18 and TRBJ2-3; D is unclear. Germline CDR1 reads KGHSH; CDR2 reads LQKENI. Between the trimmed V and J ends, which lost 3 bases and 0 bases, there was a span of 7 bases. The CDR3 consists of 14 residues. CDR3 residues: CASSPSTSTDTQYL. Written as DNA, the CDR3 is TGTGCCAGCTCACCCTCGACTAGCACAGATACGCAGTATTTG.

This clonotype was counted many times. The chain uses TRBV2 and TRBJ1-5; D might be TRBD1 (6 bases). Germline V gene sequence: CDR1 SNHLY, CDR2 FYNNEI. The CDR3 sequence is 14 residues long. Trimming pared 6 bases from V and 0 bases from J, leaving 9 bases between. The CDR3 nucleotides are TGTGCCAGCAGCCAGGACAGTAGCAATCAGCCCCAGCATTTT. Its translation: CASSQDSSNQPQHF. Supplemented by reference TRBV2 and TRBJ1-5, the full variable domain reads EPEVTQTPSHQVTQMGQEVILRCVPISNHLYFYWYRQILGQKVEFLVSFYNNEISEKSEIFDDQFSVERPDGSNFTLKIRSTKLEDSAMYFCASSQDSSNQPQHFGDGTRLSIL.

Note on this clonotype: This may arise from a read error, as a much more abundant clone is one base away. J is TRBJ1-2 and V is TRBV5-1; 7 bases match TRBD1. Germline V CDR1 and CDR2: SGHRS, YFSETQ. The CDR3 totals 14 residues. Germline trimming cut 4 bases from V and 8 bases from J; bases unmatched to any gene: 11. This chain's CDR3 is CASSPGQEGGGYTF. The CDR3 DNA reads as TGCGCCAGCAGCCCTGGACAGGAGGGGGGGGGCTACACCTTC.

This clonotype has only a few counts. The rearrangement uses TRBV28 and TRBJ2-1; no firm D call. Trimming took 8 bases from V and 2 from J, leaving 22 bases between them. Germline lookup yields CDR1 MDHEN and CDR2 SYDVKM. The CDR3 runs to 17 residues. CDR3 sequence reads: CASLTSKLKGTYNEQFF. Written as DNA, the CDR3 is TGTGCCAGCCTCACTTCCAAATTAAAAGGGACCTACAATGAGCAGTTCTTC.

Comments on this clonotype: A read error may be the cause here, since a much bigger clone is one base away. The CDR3 coding sequence is TGTGCCACCAGTGATTCGGACAGGGGGTATCAGCCCCAGCATTTT. Its protein is CATSDSDRGYQPQHF. J is TRBJ1-5 and V is TRBV10-3; 10 positions match TRBD1. Germline lookup yields CDR1 ENHRY and CDR2 SYGVKD. This CDR3 is built from 15 residues.

This clonotype was observed a few times. The chain uses TRBV19 and TRBJ2-1; D remains ambiguous. CDR1 is LNHDA, CDR2 SQIVND, per germline (reference sequence). The V and J ends lost 5 bases and 4 bases respectively, with 12 bases between them. The CDR3 runs 14 residues. The CDR3 DNA sequence: TGTGCCAGTAGTGTCCAGAACACATACAATGAGCAGTTCTTC. Translating gives CASSVQNTYNEQFF. Filled out from reference TRBV19 and TRBJ2-1, the complete variable domain reads DGGITQSPKYLFRKEGQNVTLSCEQNLNHDAMYWYRQDPGQGLRLIYYSQIVNDFQKGDIAEGYSVSREKKESFPLTVTSAQKNPTAFYLCASSVQNTYNEQFFGPGTRLTVL.

The genes are TRBV2 and TRBJ2-3; 8 bases are shared with TRBD2. V shed 5 bases and J 6 bases; nucleotides not matched to a gene: 10. The CDR3 spans 15 residues. Germline CDR1 is SNHLY and CDR2 is FYNNEI. The CDR3 loop reads CASSTRLAQTDTQYF. CDR3 nucleotides: TGTGCCAGCAGTACCCGACTAGCGCAAACGGATACGCAGTATTTT.

This clonotype was recorded at least ten times. Here the CDR3 reads CASSGGQGLYEQYF. The CDR3 region has the DNA TGTGCCAGCAGCGGGGGACAGGGACTCTACGAGCAGTACTTC. The V call is TRBV2, the J call TRBJ2-7; TRBD1 agrees at 9 bases. CDR1 and CDR2 (germline): SNHLY, FYNNEI. The length of the CDR3 is 14 residues. After removal of 6 bases from V and 3 bases from J, the junction contained 6 bases not matched to a gene.

This clonotype was counted many times. The rearrangement links TRBV28 to TRBJ1-5, with a tentative D call TRBD1 (6 bases). Per the germline V gene, CDR1 is MDHEN and CDR2 is SYDVKM. This CDR3 has 14 amino acids. V lost 4 bases and J 11 bases, leaving 18 bases between the germline ends. The CDR3 spells CASSSFRDKVAQHF. The CDR3 coding sequence is TGTGCCAGCAGTTCTTTCCGGGACAAAGTTGCCCAGCATTTT.

This clonotype was counted many times. This chain joins TRBV20-1 and TRBJ2-7; 9 bases match TRBD1. Per germline, CDR1 DFQATT and CDR2 SNEGSKA (reference sequence). J gave up 4 bases and V 7 bases, and 14 bases lay outside the gene matches. The CDR3 contains 15 residues. Here the CDR3 reads CSVPPTTGGRYEQYF. CDR3 nucleotides: TGCAGTGTCCCGCCCACGACAGGGGGAAGATACGAGCAGTACTTC.

This clonotype was recorded many times. The chain couples TRBV28 to TRBJ2-7; 7 bases align to TRBD1. With V trimmed by 5 bases and J by 3 bases, 7 bases remained unmatched. This CDR3 contains 14 residues. CDR1 is MDHEN and CDR2 is SYDVKM in the germline V gene. CDR3 region: CASSPGDRDYEQYF. The CDR3 DNA reads TGTGCCAGCAGTCCCGGGGACAGAGACTACGAGCAGTACTTC.

Details on this clonotype: A clone one base away is much larger, so this may be a read error. This chain uses TRBV6-1 with TRBJ2-1; 8 bases line up with TRBD1. This CDR3 has 15 residues. Per germline, CDR1 MNHNS and CDR2 SASEGT. In nucleotides, the CDR3 is TGTGCCAGCAGCATGAAAGACAGGGGTTACAATGAGCGGTTCTTC. It yields the protein CASSMKDRGYNERFF.

This clonotype came up a few times. The rearrangement joins TRBV19 to TRBJ1-4; no definite D call. V was trimmed by 8 bases and J by 0 bases, leaving 13 bases between them. CDR1 is LNHDA, CDR2 SQIVND, per germline (reference sequence). The CDR3 is made up of 15 amino acids. CDR3 sequence (DNA): TGTGCCAGTCTTCCGATCCATGCAACTAATGAAAAACTGTTTTTT. Amino acid sequence: CASLPIHATNEKLFF.

This clonotype was found a few times. The V and J genes are TRBV12-3 or TRBV12-4 and TRBJ2-5; D unresolved. CDR3 length: 15 residues. Trimming cost V 2 bases and J 1 base, with 11 bases left between them. The CDR3 loop reads CASSLMLTVQETQYF. CDR3 DNA sequence: TGTGCCAGCAGTTTAATGTTAACGGTCCAAGAGACCCAGTACTTC.

This clonotype was seen a handful of times. The J gene is TRBJ2-7, the V gene TRBV20-1; D is unresolved. V gave up 0 bases and J gave up 1 base, with 7 bases separating them. Germline values: CDR1 DFQATT, CDR2 SNEGSKA (reference sequence). There are 13 residues in the CDR3. In nucleotides, the CDR3 is TGCAGTGCTAGAGATTGGGTTTCCTACGAGCAGTACTTC. It is translated as CSARDWVSYEQYF.

As for this clonotype: This could be a read error, since a much larger clone is one nucleotide away. The V gene is TRBV20-1, the J gene TRBJ1-1, with D possibly matching TRBD1 (5 bases). V was shortened by 5 bases and J by 11 bases, with 12 bases between the two germline ends. This CDR3 is built from 10 residues. The germline V gene has CDR1 DFQATT and CDR2 SNEGSKA (reference sequence). The CDR3 DNA is TGCAGTGCTCCCCGCGGGGGGGCTTTCTTT. It translates to CSAPRGGAFF.

The CDR3 protein is CASSPSPLGPTRAYEQYF. The CDR3 region has the DNA TGTGCCAGCAGCCCCTCCCCCTTAGGGCCGACTAGAGCCTACGAGCAGTACTTC. The chain couples TRBV7-2 to TRBJ2-7; D may be TRBD2 (6 bases). V shed 5 bases and J shed 2 bases, with 25 bases lying between them. Germline lookup yields CDR1 SGHTA and CDR2 FQGNSA. The CDR3 has 18 residues.

The V gene is TRBV29-1, the J gene TRBJ2-2; no reliable D call. CDR1 SQVTM and CDR2 ANQGSEA come from the germline V gene. There are 11 residues in the CDR3. V shed 8 bases and J shed 5 bases, with 9 bases lying between them. The CDR3 reads CSFSRTGELFF. The CDR3 region has the DNA TGCAGCTTCTCGAGGACCGGGGAGCTGTTTTTT.

This clonotype was found many times. CDR3 DNA: TGTGCCAGCAGTTTTGCAGGGCTGAACACTGAAGCTTTCTTT. Its protein product is CASSFAGLNTEAFF. The V and J genes are TRBV12-3 or TRBV12-4 and TRBJ1-1; D is perhaps TRBD1 (5 bases). The V gene lost 3 bases and the J gene lost 0 bases, with 8 bases spanning the gap. This CDR3 spans 14 amino acids.

The V gene is TRBV6-1, the J gene TRBJ2-7, with D uncertain. V was shortened by 6 bases and J by 2 bases, with 17 bases between the two germline ends. Germline V gives CDR1 MNHNS, CDR2 SASEGT. The CDR3 runs 15 residues. CDR3 DNA sequence: TGTGCCAGCAGGCGTCAGGCTTCTGATGCCTACGAGCAGTACTTC. This codes for CASRRQASDAYEQYF.

At least ten counts were recorded for this clonotype. V and J are TRBV6-1 and TRBJ2-7; the D gene could be TRBD1 or TRBD2 (5 bases each). With 4 bases removed from V and 4 bases from J, the gap between germline ends came to 17 bases. The length of the CDR3 is 15 residues. Germline V gives CDR1 MNHNS, CDR2 SASEGT. The CDR3 DNA sequence: TGTGCCAGCAGTGCAATAGGGGACGGAATATACGAGCAGTACTTC. Its translation: CASSAIGDGIYEQYF.